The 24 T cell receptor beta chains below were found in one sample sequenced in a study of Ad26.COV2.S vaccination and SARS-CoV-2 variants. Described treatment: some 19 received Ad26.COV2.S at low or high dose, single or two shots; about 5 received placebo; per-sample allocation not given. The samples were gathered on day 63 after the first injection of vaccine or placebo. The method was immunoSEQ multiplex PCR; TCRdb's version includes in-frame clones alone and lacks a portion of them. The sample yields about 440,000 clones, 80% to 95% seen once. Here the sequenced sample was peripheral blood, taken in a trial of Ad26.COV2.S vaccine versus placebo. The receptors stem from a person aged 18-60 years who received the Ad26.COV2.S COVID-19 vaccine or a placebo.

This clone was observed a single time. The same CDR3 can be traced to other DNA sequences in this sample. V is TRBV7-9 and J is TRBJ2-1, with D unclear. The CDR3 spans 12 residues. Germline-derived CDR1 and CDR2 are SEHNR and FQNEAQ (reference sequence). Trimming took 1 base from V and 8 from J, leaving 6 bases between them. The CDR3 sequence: CASSLGRDEQFF. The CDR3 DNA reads TGTGCCAGCAGCTTAGGTCGGGATGAGCAGTTCTTC.

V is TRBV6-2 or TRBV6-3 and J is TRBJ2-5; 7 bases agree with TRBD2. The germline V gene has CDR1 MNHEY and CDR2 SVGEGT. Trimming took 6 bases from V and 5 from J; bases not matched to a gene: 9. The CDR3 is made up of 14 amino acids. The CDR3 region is CASSDSGGRETQYF. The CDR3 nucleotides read TGTGCCAGCAGCGATTCGGGAGGCAGGGAGACCCAGTACTTC.

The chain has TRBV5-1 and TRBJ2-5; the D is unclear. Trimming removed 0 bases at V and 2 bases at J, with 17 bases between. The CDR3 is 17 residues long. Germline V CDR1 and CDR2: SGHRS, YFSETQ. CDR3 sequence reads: CASSLAFRAGDQETQYF. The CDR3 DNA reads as TGCGCCAGCAGCTTGGCGTTTCGAGCAGGAGATCAAGAGACCCAGTACTTC.

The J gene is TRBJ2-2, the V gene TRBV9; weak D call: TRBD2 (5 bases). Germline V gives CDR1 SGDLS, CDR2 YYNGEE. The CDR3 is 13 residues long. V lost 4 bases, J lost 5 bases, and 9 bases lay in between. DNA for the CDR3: TGTGCCAGCAGCAGCGGAGTGACCGGGGAGCTGTTTTTT. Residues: CASSSGVTGELFF.

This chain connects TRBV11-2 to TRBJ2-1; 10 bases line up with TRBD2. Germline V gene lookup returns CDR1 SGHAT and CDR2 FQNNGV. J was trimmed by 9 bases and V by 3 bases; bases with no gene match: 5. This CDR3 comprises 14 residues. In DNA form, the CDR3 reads TGTGCCAGCAGCTTTACTAGCGGGAATGGTGAGCAGTTCTTC. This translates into CASSFTSGNGEQFF. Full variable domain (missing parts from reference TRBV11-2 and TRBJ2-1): EAGVAQSPRYKIIEKRQSVAFWCNPISGHATLYWYQQILGQGPKLLIQFQNNGVVDDSQLPKDRFSAERLKGVDSTLKIQPAKLEDSAVYLCASSFTSGNGEQFFGPGTRLTVL.

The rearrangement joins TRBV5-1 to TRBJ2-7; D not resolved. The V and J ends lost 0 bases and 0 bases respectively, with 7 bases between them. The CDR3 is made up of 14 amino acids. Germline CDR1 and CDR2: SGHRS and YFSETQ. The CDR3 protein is CASSLGPASYEQYF. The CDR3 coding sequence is TGCGCCAGCAGCTTGGGCCCGGCCTCCTACGAGCAGTACTTC.

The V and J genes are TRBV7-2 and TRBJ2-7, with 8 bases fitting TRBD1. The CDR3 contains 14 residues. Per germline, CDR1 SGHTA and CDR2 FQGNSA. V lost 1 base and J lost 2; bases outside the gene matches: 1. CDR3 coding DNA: TGTGCCAGCAGCTTAGGCAGGGGGCCCTACGAGCAGTACTTC. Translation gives CASSLGRGPYEQYF. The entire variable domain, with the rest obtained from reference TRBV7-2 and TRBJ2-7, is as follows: GAGVSQSPSNKVTEKGKDVELRCDPISGHTALYWYRQSLGQGLEFLIYFQGNSAPDKSGLPSDRFSAERTGGSVSTLTIQRTQQEDSAVYLCASSLGRGPYEQYFGPGTRLTVT.

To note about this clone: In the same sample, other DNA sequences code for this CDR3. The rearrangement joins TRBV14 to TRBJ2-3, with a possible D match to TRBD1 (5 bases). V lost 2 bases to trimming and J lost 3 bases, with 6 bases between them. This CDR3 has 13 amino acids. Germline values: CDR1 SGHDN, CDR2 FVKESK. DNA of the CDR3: TGTGCCAGCAGCCAAAGGGGTACAGATACGCAGTATTTT. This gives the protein CASSQRGTDTQYF. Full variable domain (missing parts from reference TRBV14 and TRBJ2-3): EAGVTQFPSHSVIEKGQTVTLRCDPISGHDNLYWYRRVMGKEIKFLLHFVKESKQDESGMPNNRFLAERTGGTYSTLKVQPAELEDSGVYFCASSQRGTDTQYFGPGTRLTVL.

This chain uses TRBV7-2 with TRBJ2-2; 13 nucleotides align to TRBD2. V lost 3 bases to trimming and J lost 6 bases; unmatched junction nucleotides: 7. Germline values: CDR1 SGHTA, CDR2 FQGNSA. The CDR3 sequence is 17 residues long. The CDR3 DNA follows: TGTGCCAGCAGCTTTGTTGGGACTAGCGGGAAGGCCGGGGAGCTGTTTTTT. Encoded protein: CASSFVGTSGKAGELFF.

The CDR3 reads CATNGGTGTITDTQYF. The CDR3 nucleotides are TGTGCCACAAACGGAGGGACAGGGACTATCACAGATACGCAGTATTTT. The V call is TRBV19, the J call TRBJ2-3; TRBD1 aligns across 9 bases. CDR1 is LNHDA and CDR2 is SQIVND in the germline V gene (reference sequence). The CDR3 sequence is 16 residues long. The trim removed 10 bases at V and 2 bases at J, leaving 13 bases unmatched. The variable domain in full, with the rest retrieved from reference TRBV19 and TRBJ2-3, is DGGITQSPKYLFRKEGQNVTLSCEQNLNHDAMYWYRQDPGQGLRLIYYSQIVNDFQKGDIAEGYSVSREKKESFPLTVTSAQKNPTAFYLCATNGGTGTITDTQYFGPGTRLTVL.

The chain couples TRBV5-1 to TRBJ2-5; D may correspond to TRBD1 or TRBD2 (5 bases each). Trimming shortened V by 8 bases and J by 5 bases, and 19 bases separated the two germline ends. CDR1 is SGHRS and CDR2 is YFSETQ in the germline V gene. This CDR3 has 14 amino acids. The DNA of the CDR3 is TGCGCCAGTCAAGGGACCTCCCATGGGGAGACCCAGTACTTC. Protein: CASQGTSHGETQYF.

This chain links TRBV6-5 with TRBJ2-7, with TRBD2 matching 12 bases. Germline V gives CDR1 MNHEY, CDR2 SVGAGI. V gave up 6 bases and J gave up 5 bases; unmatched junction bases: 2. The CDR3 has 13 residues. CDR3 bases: TGTGCCAGCAGGACTAGCGGGAGTAACGAGCAGTACTTC. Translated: CASRTSGSNEQYF.

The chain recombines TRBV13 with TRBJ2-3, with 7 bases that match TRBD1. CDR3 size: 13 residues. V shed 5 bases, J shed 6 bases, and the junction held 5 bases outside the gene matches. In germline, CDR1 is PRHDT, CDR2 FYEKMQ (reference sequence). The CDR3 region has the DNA TGTGCCAGCAGCAAAACAGGGGTGGATACGCAGTATTTT. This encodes CASSKTGVDTQYF.

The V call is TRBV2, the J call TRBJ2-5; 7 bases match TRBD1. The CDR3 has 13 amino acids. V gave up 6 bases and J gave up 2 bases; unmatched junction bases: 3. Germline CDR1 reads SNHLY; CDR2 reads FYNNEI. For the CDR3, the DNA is TGTGCCAGCAGGGGACAGCCACAAGAGACCCAGTACTTC. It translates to CASRGQPQETQYF.

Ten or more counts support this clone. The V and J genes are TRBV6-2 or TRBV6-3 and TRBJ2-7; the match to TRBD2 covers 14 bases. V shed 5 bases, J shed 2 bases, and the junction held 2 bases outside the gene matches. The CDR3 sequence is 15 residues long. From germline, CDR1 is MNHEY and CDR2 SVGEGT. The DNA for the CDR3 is TGTGCCAGCAGTCAGGGACTAGCGGGGGCCTACGAGCAGTACTTC. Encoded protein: CASSQGLAGAYEQYF.

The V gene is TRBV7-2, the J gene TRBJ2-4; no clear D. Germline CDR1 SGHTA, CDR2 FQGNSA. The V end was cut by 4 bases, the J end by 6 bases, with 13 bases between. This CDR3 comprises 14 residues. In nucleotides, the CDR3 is TGTGCCAGCAGCTCCGGGCCGGCAACAAACATTCAGTACTTC. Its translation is CASSSGPATNIQYF.

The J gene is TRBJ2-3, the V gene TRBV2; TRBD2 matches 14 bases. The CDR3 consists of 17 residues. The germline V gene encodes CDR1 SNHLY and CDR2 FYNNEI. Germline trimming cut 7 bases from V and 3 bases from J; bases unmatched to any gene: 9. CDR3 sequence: CASIGTSGREGTDTQYF. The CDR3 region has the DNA TGTGCCAGCATTGGGACTAGCGGGAGAGAGGGTACAGATACGCAGTATTTT.

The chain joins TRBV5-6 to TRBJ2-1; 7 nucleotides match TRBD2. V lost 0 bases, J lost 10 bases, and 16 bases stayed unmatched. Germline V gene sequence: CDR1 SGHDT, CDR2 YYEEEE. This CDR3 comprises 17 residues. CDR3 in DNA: TGTGCCAGCAGCTTGGCCTATAGACTAGCTGGTGGAGGGGAGCAGTTCTTC. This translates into CASSLAYRLAGGGEQFF.

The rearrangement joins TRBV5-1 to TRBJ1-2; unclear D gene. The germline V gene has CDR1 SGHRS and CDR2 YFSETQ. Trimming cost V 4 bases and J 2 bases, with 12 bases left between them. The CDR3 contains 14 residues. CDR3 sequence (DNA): TGCGCCAGCAGCGCCACACCGAAGAACTATGGCTACACCTTC. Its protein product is CASSATPKNYGYTF.

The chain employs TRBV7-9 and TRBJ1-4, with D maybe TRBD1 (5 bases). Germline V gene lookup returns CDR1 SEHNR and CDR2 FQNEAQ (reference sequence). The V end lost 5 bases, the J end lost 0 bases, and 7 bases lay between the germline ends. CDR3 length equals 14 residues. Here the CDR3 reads CASSLDTTNEKLFF. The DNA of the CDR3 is TGTGCCAGCAGCCTGGACACAACTAATGAAAAACTGTTTTTT.

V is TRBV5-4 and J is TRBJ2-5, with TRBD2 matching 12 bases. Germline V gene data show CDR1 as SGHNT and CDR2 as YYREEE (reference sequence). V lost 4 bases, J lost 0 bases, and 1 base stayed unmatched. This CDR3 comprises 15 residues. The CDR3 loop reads CASSRTSGNQETQYF. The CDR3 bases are TGTGCCAGCAGCAGGACTAGCGGGAACCAAGAGACCCAGTACTTC. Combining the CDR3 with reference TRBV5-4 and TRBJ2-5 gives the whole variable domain ETGVTQSPTHLIKTRGQQVTLRCSSQSGHNTVSWYQQALGQGPQFIFQYYREEENGRGNFPPRFSGLQFPNYSSELNVNALELDDSALYLCASSRTSGNQETQYFGPGTRLLVL.

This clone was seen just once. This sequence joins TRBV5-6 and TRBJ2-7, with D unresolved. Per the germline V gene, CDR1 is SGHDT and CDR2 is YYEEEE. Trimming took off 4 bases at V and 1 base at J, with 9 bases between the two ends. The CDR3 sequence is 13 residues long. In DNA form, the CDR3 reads TGTGCCAGCAGCCCGGACGGATCCTACGAGCAGTACTTC. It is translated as CASSPDGSYEQYF.

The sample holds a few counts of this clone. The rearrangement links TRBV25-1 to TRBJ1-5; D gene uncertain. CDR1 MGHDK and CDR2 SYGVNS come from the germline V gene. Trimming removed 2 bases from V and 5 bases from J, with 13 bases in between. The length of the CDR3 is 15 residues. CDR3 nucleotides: TGTGCCAGCAGTGAAAGTGCGCAGTCCCATCAGCCCCAGCATTTT. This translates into CASSESAQSHQPQHF.

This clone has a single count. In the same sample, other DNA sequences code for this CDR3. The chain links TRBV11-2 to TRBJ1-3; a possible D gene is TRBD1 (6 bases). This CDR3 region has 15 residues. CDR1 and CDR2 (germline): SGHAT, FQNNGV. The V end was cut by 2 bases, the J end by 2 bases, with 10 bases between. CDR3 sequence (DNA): TGTGCCAGCAGCTTAAATGGGGGGCCTGGAAACACCATATATTTT. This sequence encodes CASSLNGGPGNTIYF.